This note documents a single T cell receptor beta chain sequence. Its antigen is not known. This entry is derived from a study of long-term antiretroviral therapy in people with HIV. Study context: By about a decade, the earliest samples predate the 2015 immediate-ART recommendation. General study findings and limits: No data were available on ART adherence, viral resistance or therapy changes. Despite increasing after ART, diversity remained lower than that of transplant donor controls.

United States facilities provided treatment to all participants with HIV. Germline V lookup: CDR1 SGHDT, CDR2 YYEEEE. This CDR3 is built from 14 residues. V lost 4 bases and J lost 7; bases outside the gene matches: 8. Survey-level resolution applied to immunoSEQ assay v3.0. Profiled with immunoSEQ multiplex PCR; TCRdb holds only in-frame clones, not every one. The sample carries about 25,000 clones, around 88% recorded once. The receptor's source is a man aged 30-40 years with HIV. Here the sequenced sample was unsorted PBMCs, taken around 4.5 years after starting antiretroviral therapy. The chain joins TRBV5-6 to TRBJ1-3; 7 positions agree with TRBD1. The CDR3 spells CASSPGGGWNTIYF. The CDR3 DNA sequence: TGTGCCAGCAGCCCAGGGGGGGGCTGGAACACCATATATTTT.